This TCR beta chain was recovered during a study of blood T cell repertoires in COVID-19. Study summary: The United States, Italy and Spain were the sources of the acute and convalescent COVID-19 samples. The analysed material was cDNA or gDNA that came from T cells, B-cell-depleted T cells, or PBMCs.

In the study's own analysis: Nucleated cell counts were estimated from reference gene primer amplification. The repertoire was sequenced with immunoSEQ multiplex PCR; TCRdb's copy has only in-frame clones and lacks some. Clone size and V and J calls were adopted from that table, with D and trimming inferred from the DNA. This sample has roughly 220,000 clones, with roughly 80% found just once. The sequence came from a man aged 25-45 years with active or convalescent COVID-19. Sequenced material: peripheral blood.

CDR3: CASSPTLSGGGYTF. The CDR3 DNA follows: TGTGCCAGCTCACCTACCCTCTCAGGGGGTGGCTACACCTTC. The V gene is TRBV18, the J gene TRBJ1-2, with TRBD1 matching 7 bases. J was trimmed by 7 bases and V by 3 bases; bases with no gene match: 8. This CDR3 spans 14 amino acids. The germline V gene encodes CDR1 KGHSH and CDR2 LQKENI.